The 6 T cell receptor beta chains below all came from one sample that was sequenced in a study of blood T cell repertoires in COVID-19. The method was immunoSEQ multiplex PCR; TCRdb's version includes in-frame clones alone and lacks a portion of them. The sample shows nearly 100,000 clones, roughly 83% of them seen only once. The specimen sequenced was peripheral blood. The receptors shown here come from a woman aged 55-69 years with acute or convalescent COVID-19.

V gene TRBV3-1 (or the pseudogene TRBV3-2) combines with J gene TRBJ2-2, with 9 bases matching TRBD1. The CDR3 contains 19 residues. Germline loops: CDR1 LGHDT, CDR2 YNNKEL (reference sequence). V was pared by 0 bases and J by 4 bases, with 12 bases of the junction left unmatched. The CDR3 here is CASSQEFLTGQGTTGELFF. The CDR3 bases are TGTGCCAGCAGCCAAGAGTTTCTTACTGGACAGGGGACCACCGGGGAGCTGTTTTTT.

This clone was detected only once. The rearrangement joins TRBV11-2 to TRBJ2-6; D may be TRBD2 (6 bases). V gave up 6 bases and J gave up 4 bases, with 19 bases separating them. Germline CDR1 and CDR2: SGHAT and FQNNGV. The CDR3 consists of 17 residues. The CDR3 region is CASSLEGTAGGANVLTF. In DNA, the CDR3 is TGTGCCAGCAGTCTAGAAGGGACCGCGGGGGGGGCCAACGTCCTGACTTTC.

The chain employs TRBV28 and TRBJ1-2, with D possibly being TRBD1 (6 bases). The germline CDR1 and CDR2 sequences are MDHEN and SYDVKM. Deletions cut 6 bases from V and 3 bases from J, with 14 bases between. The CDR3 length is 14 residues. The CDR3 DNA follows: TGTGCCAGCAGGAGCGCGGCAGGGGACTATGGCTACACCTTC. Its translation is CASRSAAGDYGYTF.

The V call is TRBV7-9, the J call TRBJ1-5; a possible D gene is TRBD1 (5 bases). V was trimmed by 1 base and J by 6 bases, leaving 10 bases between them. Germline-derived CDR1 and CDR2 are SEHNR and FQNEAQ (reference sequence). This CDR3 has 14 residues. The DNA for the CDR3 is TGTGCCAGCAGCTTAGGGGGGGGAACTCAGCCCCAGCATTTT. As protein: CASSLGGGTQPQHF.

The chain joins TRBV7-9 to TRBJ2-5; D is unresolved. V shed 5 bases and J shed 5 bases, with 9 bases lying between them. Per germline, CDR1 SEHNR and CDR2 FQNEAQ (reference sequence). The CDR3 runs to 12 residues. In DNA, the CDR3 is TGTGCCAGCAGCCCCCTCCCCGAGACCCAGTACTTC. Protein product: CASSPLPETQYF. The full variable domain, in which reference TRBV7-9 and TRBJ2-5 provide the parts outside the CDR3, is DTGVSQNPRHKITKRGQNVTFRCDPISEHNRLYWYRQTLGQGPEFLTYFQNEAQLEKSRLLSDRFSAERPKGSFSTLEIQRTEQGDSAMYLCASSPLPETQYFGPGTRLLVL.

The chain uses TRBV5-1 and TRBJ2-1; 8 nucleotides align to TRBD1. CDR3 size: 16 residues. The germline V gene encodes CDR1 SGHRS and CDR2 YFSETQ. The ends lost 6 bases at V and 4 bases at J; junction bases unmatched: 12. CDR3 bases: TGCGCCAGCATACTGATGGGACAGGACGGTTACAATGAGCAGTTCTTC. Amino acids: CASILMGQDGYNEQFF.